The following is a T cell receptor (beta chain) sequence with its context. Its antigen remains unidentified. Base-call qualities are not available, and no considerably larger clone is one nucleotide away. This specimen belongs to a study of cytomegalovirus exposure and HLA in healthy donors (TCRdb year 2017). As for the study more broadly: An earlier analysis of roughly 500 of the donors reported about 280 Gb of sequence data and 117 million unique TCR beta sequences obtained from 150 million to 200 million T cells. An early release covering roughly 600 HLA-typed donors comprised approximately 290 gigabases of sequencing data and about 90 million unique TCR sequences. Of the roughly 390 genotyped donors, 81% were placed in the genetic ancestry cluster associated with self-reported Caucasian donors. The study was designed to test whether signatures of past pathogen exposure could be identified by cataloging public T cell receptors. The study used immunosequencing to profile the T cell repertoires of more than 650 subjects and linked those repertoires to cytomegalovirus serostatus. Along with the roughly 670-subject first cohort, a separate validation cohort of over 90 different subjects was used. High-throughput TCR immunosequencing, statistical association of individual TCRs with disease status, and machine learning were combined to predict cytomegalovirus infection status. A later analysis re-analyzed previously published TCR beta repertoires from approximately 670 donors and added high-resolution HLA genotyping to study TCR occurrence patterns. In the later analysis, no new phenotypic data were used to find candidate immune exposures; instead, reliance was placed on TCR beta sequences and their occurrence across donors. An earlier analysis of 500 to 750 of the donors applied high-throughput TCR beta sequencing to assess whether each TCR beta V gene segment acted as functional or pseudogenic. Donor age, sex, ethnicity and CMV serostatus were collected together with the repertoire data. Genome-wide SNP genotypes for about 65% of the roughly 700 donors were used in a later genetic analysis, which treated that subset as a discovery cohort. All discovery cohort repertoires had been generated on a single sequencing platform. HLA typing covered class I and class II loci at four-digit resolution. The number of typed donors differed by locus: about 629-630 for A, B, C, DRB1 and DQB1; 522 for DQA1; around 580 for DPA1; and about 450 for DPB1. Roughly five DR-DQ haplotypes were handled as single units for association and clustering because linkage in the cohort was strong. Across 398 genotyped donors of the cohort, an average of about 220,000 unique TCR beta nucleotide sequences per donor were sequenced, and 15% to 20% of those sequences were non-productive. Broader findings and caveats from the paper: The classifier was reported to diagnose cytomegalovirus status with high specificity and sensitivity in both the original and validation cohorts. A later analysis reported that several top co-occurrence clusters appeared linked to parvovirus B19, influenza, CMV and Epstein-Barr virus. In an earlier analysis of more than 500 of the donors, most TCR beta V segments appeared in productive rearrangements about 87% or about 30% of the time, broadly matching IMGT annotations. HLA typing was unavailable for some donors at each locus, so association tests used only the typed subset. Because the 87-base-pair reads could not distinguish some IMGT-functional V segments, including TRBV6-2 and TRBV6-3, those segments were excluded. When HLA alleles, especially DR and DQ, strongly co-occurred, attributing TCR associations to individual alleles was difficult. The sequencing pipeline was judged likely to have produced a cluster of highly shared sequence variants as a technical artifact. It was suggested by the authors that the approach could potentially be generalized to other disease states and immunological phenotypes. Most TCR sequences were observed very rarely across donors, whereas some public TCRs were present in many individuals. The study gave a list of about 150 TCR beta chains associated with cytomegalovirus. CMV serostatus was the only immune exposure information available for the cohort. Most CMV-associated TCR beta chains appeared to be HLA-restricted in a later analysis, and the HLA associations seemed to be driven largely by CMV exposure. According to a later genetic analysis, donors in an Asian-associated ancestry cluster had fewer N-insertions in productive TCRs than the approximately 710-donor mean. Specific HLA alleles were associated with 18,000 or so TCR beta sequences at a false discovery rate of 0.05 in a later analysis. A further reported finding was that TCR beta sequences accurately predicted the HLA-A and HLA-B alleles for most subjects in the first cohort. In vitro tests confirmed that a few of the cytomegalovirus-associated TCR beta chains recognize cytomegalovirus antigens. This cohort had only TCR beta chains sequenced, and the lack of alpha or paired-chain data limited which features could be detected. Compared with equally common non-associated chains, HLA-associated TCR beta chains in a later analysis were more clonally expanded and had lower generation probabilities. Presence/absence analyses assumed roughly uniform sequencing depth across donors, an assumption that may not hold. Because counts were too low, about 15 rarely observed V segments, including chromosome 9 orphons, were left out of the earlier analysis of about 620 of the donors. Linkage disequilibrium might explain the correlated functional status among segregating V segments, but an unknown experimental factor could not be excluded. In a later genetic analysis, a missense DCLRE1C variant was associated with V-gene and J-gene trimming of TCR beta chains, and the association was replicated in an independent cohort. In a later analysis, TCR association rates were found to vary across HLA loci, with the most associated TCRs seen for DRB1 alleles and the fewest for HLA-C alleles.

CDR1 MDHEN and CDR2 SYDVKM were looked up in the germline V gene. The cysteine opens and the phenylalanine closes a CDR3 of 16 amino acids. Only the CDR3 part of the read is kept: 48 bases, read in frame from the first base. V loses 2 bases of germline sequence and J loses 9 bases, and the interval between the two ends is 17 bases. In total, approximately 700 healthy bone marrow donors made up the cohort. At the time of sampling, every cohort member was nominally healthy, though immune exposures that went unrecorded were likely present. The donor was CMV seronegative and belonged to the group of around 400 seronegative cohort members. Every donor gave a peripheral blood sample, and the peripheral blood mononuclear cells from that sample were used for TCR beta sequencing. Genomic DNA was extracted from the blood cell samples with the Qiagen DNeasy Blood Extraction Kit. Libraries were made using the immunoSEQ multiplex PCR assay. A mixture of 60 forward primers for TCR Vbeta segments and 13 reverse primers for TCR Jbeta segments was used in the multiplex PCR. Amplification of the CDR3 region of rearranged TCR beta genes was performed with a multiplex PCR assay on genomic DNA. On the Illumina HiSeq System, the amplified TCR beta libraries were sequenced as 87-base-pair reads. In the paper's pipeline: In a later analysis, around 80 million unique TCR beta chains were counted across the roughly 610 repertoires, and approximately 9.9 million of these chains were shared by at least two donors. Raw reads were error-corrected and collapsed into unique sequences with a nearest-neighbor algorithm that merged closely related sequences to remove PCR and sequencing errors. Alignment of CDR3 sequences to IMGT reference sequences was used to assign V, D and J gene segments. Each retained sequence needed at least a six-nucleotide match to both a V gene segment and a J gene segment. A rearrangement was called productive if the CDR3 had no stop codons and remained in frame with V and J, and every other rearrangement was called non-productive. Following IMGT convention, CDR3 was defined as the stretch from the second conserved V-encoded cysteine to the conserved J-encoded phenylalanine. Sequences without an unambiguous match to a single V gene segment were excluded from the earlier analysis of almost 600 of the donors. In an earlier analysis of approximately 550 of the donors, V segments were called functional above 56.7% productive rearrangements and were called segregating when the between-donor standard deviation exceeded 5%. To diagnose cytomegalovirus status from the catalog of TCR beta chain sequences, a statistical classification framework was built. V and J gene assignment, in a later analysis, came from comparing TCR nucleotide sequences with IMGT/GENE-DB human TR gene sequences. Using the TCRdist pipeline, a later analysis assigned CDR3 sequences along with most-parsimonious VDJ recombination scenarios. In a later analysis, each TCR beta chain was defined by its CDR3 amino acid sequence together with its V-gene family, and reads lacking a unique V-gene family were excluded. As a way to deal with suspected cross-contamination and a sequencing artifact, a later analysis dropped approximately 570 nucleotide sequences that were highly shared and had low generation probability. In a later analysis, a clonal expansion index for each public chain was calculated from normalized within-repertoire ranks of inferred template counts. In a later analysis, generation probabilities were computed using a VDJ recombination model fitted to out-of-frame rearrangements, and the results were checked against IGoR. A later analysis scored TCR-TCR, TCR-HLA and TCR-CMV co-occurrence with hypergeometric tests, applying a repertoire-size bias correction to TCR pairs. False discovery rates were estimated in a later analysis by permuting HLA or CMV assignments 20 times. A later analysis grouped co-occurring TCRs with DBSCAN, adding TCRdist sequence similarity when clustering within HLA-allele-positive subsets. Repertoires with fewer than 30,000 or more than 120,000 public chains, plus five repertoires with anomalous nucleotide sharing, were excluded from co-occurrence clustering. What TCRdb holds here is the immuneACCESS table cut down to in-frame rearrangements. Part of the clones is not present; checked against another copy, under half of the missing clones reflect an unresolved V gene, and the others are unexplained. Clone size and the V and J calls come from that table; the DNA yielded D and trimming. The sample table holds some 120,000 clones, of which roughly four fifths were seen once. The ten most abundant clones make up around 1.5% of the sample.

This chain is built from TRBV28 and TRBJ1-6; perhaps TRBD1 is the D gene, with 5 bases matching. The receptor's source is a woman aged 18-29 years in good health and CMV-seronegative. Specimen: PBMCs. The DNA sequence is TGTGCCAGCAGTTTAAGCGGGGGTCAGGTCGGTTCACCCCTCCACTTT. Translated, it reads CASSLSGGQVGSPLHF.